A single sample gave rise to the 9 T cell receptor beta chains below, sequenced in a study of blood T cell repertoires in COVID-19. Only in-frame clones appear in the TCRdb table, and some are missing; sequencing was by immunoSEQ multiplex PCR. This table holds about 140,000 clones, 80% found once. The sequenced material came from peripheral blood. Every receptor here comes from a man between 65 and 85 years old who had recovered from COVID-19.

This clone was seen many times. CDR3 coding DNA: TGTGCCAGCAGTGAAGAGCGGAATGGACCCTACGAGCAGTACTTC. It specifies CASSEERNGPYEQYF. This sequence joins TRBV25-1 and TRBJ2-7, with D possibly matching TRBD2 (5 bases). This CDR3 has 15 residues. Germline CDR1 reads MGHDK; CDR2 reads SYGVNS. Trimming took 2 bases from V and 2 from J, leaving 13 bases between them.

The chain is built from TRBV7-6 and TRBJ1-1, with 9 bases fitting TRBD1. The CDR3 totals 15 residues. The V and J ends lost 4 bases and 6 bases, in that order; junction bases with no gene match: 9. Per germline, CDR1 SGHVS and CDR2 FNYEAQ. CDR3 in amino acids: CASSSDRGGEAEAFF. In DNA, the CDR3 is TGTGCCAGCAGCTCGGACAGGGGCGGGGAGGCTGAAGCTTTCTTT.

The CDR3 bases are TGTGCCTGGAGTAAGGCGGGTTACACCGGGGAGCTGTTTTTT. Protein product: CAWSKAGYTGELFF. The rearrangement links TRBV30 to TRBJ2-2; maybe TRBD2 (5 bases). Germline loops: CDR1 GTSNPN, CDR2 SVGIG (reference sequence). V lost 2 bases, J lost 3 bases, and 10 bases lay in between. This CDR3 has 14 amino acids.

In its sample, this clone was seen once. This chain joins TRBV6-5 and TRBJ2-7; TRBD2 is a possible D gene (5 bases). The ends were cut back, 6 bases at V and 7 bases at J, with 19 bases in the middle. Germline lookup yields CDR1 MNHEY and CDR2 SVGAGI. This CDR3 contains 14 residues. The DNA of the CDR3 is TGTGCCAGCAGCCGTGGGCTAGAGGGTGCGGAGCAGTACTTC. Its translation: CASSRGLEGAEQYF.

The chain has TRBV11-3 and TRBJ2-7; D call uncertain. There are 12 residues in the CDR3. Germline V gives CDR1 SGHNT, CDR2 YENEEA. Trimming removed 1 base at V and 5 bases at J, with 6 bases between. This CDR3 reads CASSLGANEQYF. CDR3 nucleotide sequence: TGTGCCAGCAGCTTAGGGGCCAACGAGCAGTACTTC.

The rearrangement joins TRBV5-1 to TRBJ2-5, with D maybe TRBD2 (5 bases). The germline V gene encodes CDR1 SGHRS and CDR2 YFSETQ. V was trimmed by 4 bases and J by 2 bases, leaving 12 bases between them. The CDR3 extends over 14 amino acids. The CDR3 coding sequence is TGCGCCAGCAGCCTCCGGAGGAATCAAGAGACCCAGTACTTC. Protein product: CASSLRRNQETQYF.

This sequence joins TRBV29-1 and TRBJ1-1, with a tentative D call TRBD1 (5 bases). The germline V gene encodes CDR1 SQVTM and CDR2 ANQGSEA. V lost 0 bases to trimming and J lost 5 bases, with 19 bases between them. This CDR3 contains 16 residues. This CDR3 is CSVEDRGGGAGTEAFF. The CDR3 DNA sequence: TGCAGCGTTGAAGATCGAGGTGGCGGGGCCGGGACTGAAGCTTTCTTT.

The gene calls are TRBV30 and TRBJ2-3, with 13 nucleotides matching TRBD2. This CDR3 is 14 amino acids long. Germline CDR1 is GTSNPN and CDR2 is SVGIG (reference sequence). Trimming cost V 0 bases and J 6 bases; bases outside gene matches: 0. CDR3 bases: TGTGCCTGGAGTGTACTAGCGGGAGGGGATACGCAGTATTTT. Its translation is CAWSVLAGGDTQYF.

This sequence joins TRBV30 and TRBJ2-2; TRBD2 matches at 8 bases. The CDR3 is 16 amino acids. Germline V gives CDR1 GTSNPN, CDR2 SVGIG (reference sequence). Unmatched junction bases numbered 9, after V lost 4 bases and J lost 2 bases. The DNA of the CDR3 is TGTGCCTGGAACGGTCTCGCGGGAGGAAACACCGGGGAGCTGTTTTTT. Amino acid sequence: CAWNGLAGGNTGELFF.